This record covers a single TCR beta chain. This entry comes from a study of technical replicates of blood from a handful of donors. This CDR3 spans 15 amino acids. Germline V gene lookup returns CDR1 SEHNR and CDR2 FQNEAQ (reference sequence). V was shortened by 5 bases and J by 8 bases, with 18 bases between the two germline ends. The method was immunoSEQ multiplex PCR; TCRdb's version includes in-frame clones alone and lacks a portion of them. Here the sample spans 50,000 to 70,000 clones, approximately 86% being singletons. This sequence originates from a human donor in good health. Some clones in this sample may be carry-over from other donors' samples. The genes are TRBV7-9 and TRBJ1-4, with a weak D call TRBD1 (5 bases). The source material was PBMCs. This CDR3 is CASSKTLLRGEKLFF. CDR3 DNA sequence: TGTGCCAGCAGCAAAACACTACTAAGGGGCGAAAAACTGTTTTTT.